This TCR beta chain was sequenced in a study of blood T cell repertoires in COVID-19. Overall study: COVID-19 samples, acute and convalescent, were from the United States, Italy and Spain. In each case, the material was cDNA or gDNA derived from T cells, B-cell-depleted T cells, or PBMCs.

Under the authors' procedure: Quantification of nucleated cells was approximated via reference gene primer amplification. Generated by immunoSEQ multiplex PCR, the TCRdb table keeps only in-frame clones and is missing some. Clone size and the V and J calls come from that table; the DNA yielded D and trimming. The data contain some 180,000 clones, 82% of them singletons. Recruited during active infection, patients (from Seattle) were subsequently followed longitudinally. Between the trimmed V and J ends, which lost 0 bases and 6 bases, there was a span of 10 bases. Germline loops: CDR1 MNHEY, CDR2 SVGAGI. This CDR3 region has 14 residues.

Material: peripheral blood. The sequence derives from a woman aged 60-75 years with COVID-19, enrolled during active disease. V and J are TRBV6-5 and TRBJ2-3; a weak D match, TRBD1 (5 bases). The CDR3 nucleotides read TGTGCCAGCAGTTACTCGAAGGGGCAGGATACGCAGTATTTT. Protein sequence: CASSYSKGQDTQYF.